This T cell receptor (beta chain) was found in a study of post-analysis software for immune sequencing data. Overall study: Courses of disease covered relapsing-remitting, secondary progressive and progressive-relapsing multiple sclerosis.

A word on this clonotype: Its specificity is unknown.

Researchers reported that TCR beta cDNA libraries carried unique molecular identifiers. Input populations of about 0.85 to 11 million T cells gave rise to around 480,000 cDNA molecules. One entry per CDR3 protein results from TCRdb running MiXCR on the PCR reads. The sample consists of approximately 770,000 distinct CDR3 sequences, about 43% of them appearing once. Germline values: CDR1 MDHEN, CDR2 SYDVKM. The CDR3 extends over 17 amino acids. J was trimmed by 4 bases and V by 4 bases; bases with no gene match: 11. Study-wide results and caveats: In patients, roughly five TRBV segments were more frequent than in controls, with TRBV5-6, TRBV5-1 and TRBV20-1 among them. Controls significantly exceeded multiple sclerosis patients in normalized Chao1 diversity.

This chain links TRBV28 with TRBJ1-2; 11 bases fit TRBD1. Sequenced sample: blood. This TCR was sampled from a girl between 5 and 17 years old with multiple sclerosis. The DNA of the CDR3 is TGTGCCAGCAGTTCCCCGGGACAGGGGGACCGAGGCTATGGCTACACCTTC. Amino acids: CASSSPGQGDRGYGYTF.